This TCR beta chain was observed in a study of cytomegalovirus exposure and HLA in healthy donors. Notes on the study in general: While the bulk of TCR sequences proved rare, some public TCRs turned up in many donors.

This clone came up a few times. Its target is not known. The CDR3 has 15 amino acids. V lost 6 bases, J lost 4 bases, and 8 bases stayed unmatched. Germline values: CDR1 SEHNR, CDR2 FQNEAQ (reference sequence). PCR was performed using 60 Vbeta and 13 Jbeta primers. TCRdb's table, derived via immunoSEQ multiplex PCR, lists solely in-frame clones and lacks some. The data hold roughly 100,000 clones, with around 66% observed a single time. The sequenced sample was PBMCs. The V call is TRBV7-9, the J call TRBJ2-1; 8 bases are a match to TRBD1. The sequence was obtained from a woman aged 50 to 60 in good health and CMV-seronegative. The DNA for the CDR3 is TGTGCCAGCAGGACACAGGGGGAGTGGTACAATGAGCAGTTCTTC. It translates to CASRTQGEWYNEQFF.